This TCR beta chain was recovered during a study of radiotherapy plus CTLA-4 blockade in lung cancer. Study overall: Disease control was achieved by 31% of patients, and objective responses by about 17%. Findings of the study overall: In blood, TCR clones derived from the tumor expanded after radiotherapy plus ipilimumab.

This clone was detected once. No antigen is known for it. Profiled with immunoSEQ multiplex PCR; TCRdb holds only in-frame clones, not every one. The sample records roughly 30,000 clones, 70% to 80% being singletons. The V end lost 6 bases, the J end lost 6 bases, and 11 bases lay between the germline ends. This CDR3 comprises 12 residues. Looked up from germline, CDR1 is MGHDK and CDR2 is SYGVNS. The sequencing used peripheral blood, collected from a patient treated with radiotherapy plus ipilimumab. This clonotype was sampled from a human donor with non-small cell lung cancer who had stable disease on radiotherapy plus ipilimumab. The chain couples TRBV25-1 to TRBJ1-2; weak D call: TRBD1 (6 bases). The CDR3 coding sequence is TGTGCCAGCAGCGAACAGGGAAATGGCTACACCTTC. As protein: CASSEQGNGYTF.